These 8 T cell receptor beta chains were sequenced from one sample in a study of blood T cell repertoires in COVID-19. Assay: immunoSEQ multiplex PCR; the TCRdb copy retains only in-frame clones and omits some. The table records 250,000 to 300,000 clones, around 80% of them present only once. What was sequenced was peripheral blood. The receptors come from a man between 60 and 75 years old with acute or convalescent COVID-19.

This clone was seen once. CDR3 coding DNA: TGTGCCAGCTCGGGAGTTTTAGAGACCCAGTACTTC. This translates into CASSGVLETQYF. The gene calls are TRBV18 and TRBJ2-5; maybe TRBD2 (5 bases). Deletions cut 6 bases from V and 4 bases from J, with 9 bases between. The CDR3 has 12 residues. The V gene's germline CDR1 is KGHSH and CDR2 LQKENI.

The V gene is TRBV29-1, the J gene TRBJ2-7, with 11 bases matching TRBD2. The CDR3 runs 13 residues. Trimming removed 7 bases from V and 6 bases from J; junction bases left unmatched: 8. Germline V gene data show CDR1 as SQVTM and CDR2 as ANQGSEA. CDR3 sequence: CSGTLAGVGEQYF. The CDR3 DNA reads TGCAGCGGGACACTAGCGGGAGTGGGCGAGCAGTACTTC.

CDR3 in amino acids: CASSTRAGLPYNEQFF. CDR3 in DNA: TGTGCCAGCAGCACAAGAGCGGGTCTCCCCTACAATGAGCAGTTCTTC. The chain is built from TRBV3-1 (or the pseudogene TRBV3-2) and TRBJ2-1; maybe TRBD2 (6 bases). The CDR3 is 16 amino acids. Germline V gene sequence: CDR1 LGHDT, CDR2 YNNKEL (reference sequence). Trimming removed 5 bases from V and 2 bases from J, with 16 bases in between.

V usage is TRBV2 and J usage is TRBJ1-1; 7 nucleotides line up with TRBD1. The CDR3 extends over 13 amino acids. V lost 6 bases, J lost 7 bases, and 8 bases stayed unmatched. CDR1 and CDR2 from the germline V gene are SNHLY and FYNNEI. DNA of the CDR3: TGTGCCAGCAGCGTCGGACAGGAGATTGAAGCTTTCTTT. Its translation is CASSVGQEIEAFF.

This clone has only a few counts. CDR3 DNA sequence: TGTGCCAGCACCCCGAGGTGGGGGGACGGGCGGGAGCAGTTCTTC. As protein: CASTPRWGDGREQFF. V is TRBV5-8 and J is TRBJ2-1; perhaps TRBD2 as D (6 bases). Between the trimmed V and J ends, which lost 6 bases and 10 bases, there was a span of 23 bases. The CDR3 length is 15 residues. Germline V gene lookup returns CDR1 SGHTS and CDR2 YDEGEE.

On this clone itself: Relative to the germline gene, one junction end is altered; a read error may explain this. The J gene is TRBJ1-5, the V gene TRBV6-6; TRBD1 aligns across 8 bases. The length of the CDR3 is 13 residues. In germline, CDR1 is MNHNY, CDR2 SVGAGI (reference sequence). In DNA, the CDR3 is TGTGCCAGCAGGTCTACAGGGGGTCAGTCCCAGCATTTT. Residues: CASRSTGGQSQHF.

The rearrangement joins TRBV18 to TRBJ2-7; 9 bases match TRBD2. The germline gives CDR1 KGHSH, CDR2 LQKENI. The V gene end was trimmed by 4 bases and the J gene end by 1 base; junction bases not matched to a gene: 5. CDR3 length: 15 amino acids. The CDR3 coding sequence is TGTGCCAGCTCACGTCTAGCGGGAAATTCCTACGAGCAGTACTTC. This encodes CASSRLAGNSYEQYF. Complete variable domain (other parts from reference TRBV18 and TRBJ2-7): NAGVMQNPRHLVRRRGQEARLRCSPMKGHSHVYWYRQLPEEGLKFMVYLQKENIIDESGMPKERFSAEFPKEGPSILRIQQVVRGDSAAYFCASSRLAGNSYEQYFGPGTRLTVT.

The gene calls are TRBV7-9 and TRBJ1-6; 7 bases are shared with TRBD1. This CDR3 is built from 13 residues. Germline CDR1 SEHNR, CDR2 FQNEAQ (reference sequence). V gave up 8 bases and J gave up 8 bases; unmatched junction bases: 6. Written as DNA, the CDR3 is TGTGCCAGCTTAGGGGGCGCGGATTCACCCCTCCACTTT. Translated: CASLGGADSPLHF.